The entry below describes one T cell receptor beta chain. These data originate in a study of blood T cell repertoires in COVID-19. Study at large: From T cells, B-cell-depleted T cells, or PBMCs came the material, which was cDNA or gDNA.

With 5 bases clipped from V and 6 bases from J, the junction kept 5 bases outside the gene matches. The CDR3 covers 13 residues. CDR1 is LNHDA, CDR2 SQIVND, per germline (reference sequence). Only in-frame clones appear in the TCRdb table, and some are missing; sequencing was by immunoSEQ multiplex PCR. This table holds some 430,000 clones, less than 95% found once. The source is a man younger than 35 who had recovered from COVID-19. The V gene is TRBV19, the J gene TRBJ1-1, with 8 bases that match TRBD1. The material sequenced was PBMCs or T cells enriched from blood (not recorded which). In nucleotides, the CDR3 is TGTGCCAGTAGTCCGGACAGGGCCCCTGAAGCTTTCTTT. Protein product: CASSPDRAPEAFF.